The present T cell receptor beta chain was sequenced within a study of blood T cell repertoires in COVID-19. Turning to the study itself: From the United States, Italy and Spain came samples of acute and convalescent COVID-19. T cells, B-cell-depleted T cells, or PBMCs supplied cDNA or gDNA.

This clone appeared once. The method was immunoSEQ multiplex PCR; TCRdb's version includes in-frame clones alone and lacks a portion of them. Seen here are more than 45,000 clones, 86% observed once, and the top ten hold 2.5% to 3%. CDR3 length equals 17 residues. V shed 5 bases, J shed 6 bases, and the junction held 16 bases outside the gene matches. Germline-derived CDR1 and CDR2 are SGHRS and YFSETQ. Sample: peripheral blood. The V call is TRBV5-1, the J call TRBJ2-2, with 7 bases that match TRBD2. The sequence was collected from a man older than 75 with acute or convalescent COVID-19. CDR3 DNA sequence: TGCGCCAGCAGATCCTGGGAGGGGCCAGATTGGGCCGGGGAGCTGTTTTTT. Its protein product is CASRSWEGPDWAGELFF.